This TCR beta chain emerged from a study of CD8 T cells in Susac syndrome (dated by TCRdb to about 2019). With regard to the full study: Of the Susac syndrome patients who were sequenced, more than five had clinically active disease and about 8 were in clinical remission. The study compared CD8+ T cell repertoire clonality among roughly 12 healthy donors, approximately 14 Susac syndrome patients and fewer than 19 multiple sclerosis patients. Whether CD8+ T cell activation and differentiation in Susac syndrome was antigen driven was tested using repertoire sequencing. At the time of blood withdrawal, Susac syndrome patients were either therapy-naive, taking corticosteroids (with some also receiving IVIg), or on IVIg alone.

Of note for this clonotype: Its antigen has not been determined. Base quality data are lacking; no much larger clone is found one base away.

The germline V gene gives CDR1 as SQVTM and CDR2 as ANQGSEA. Here V drops 6 bases and J drops 2 bases, and the junction holds 6 bases not matched to any gene. The CDR3 runs 13 amino acids, cysteine and phenylalanine included. Only the CDR3 DNA is retained, 39 bases long and in frame from the first base. Peripheral blood CD8+ and CD4+ T cells from healthy donors, Susac syndrome patients and multiple sclerosis patients were profiled using high-throughput TCR beta sequencing. Susac syndrome patients met recently defined diagnostic criteria for definite or probable disease. Bulk CD8+ and CD4+ T cells were purified magnetically by negative isolation, whereas CD8+ TEMRA cells were enriched by FACS. Blood was collected in EDTA tubes and processed within 24 hours, with PBMCs isolated through density gradient centrifugation. PBMCs intended for TCR sequencing were frozen in liquid nitrogen and were later thawed in a 37 degrees C water bath. Purity of sorted or isolated CD4+, CD8+ and CD8+ TEMRA cells was at least 90%.

RNA was extracted using the RNeasy kit, and roughly 0.5 to 1 microgram was reverse transcribed with random hexamers. The immunoSEQ multiplex PCR assay, covering 54 Vbeta and 13 Jbeta segments, was used to amplify TCR beta CDR3 regions. PCR amplification bias was corrected by using a synthetic template baseline for primer optimization and computational correction. Processing in the source paper ran as follows. Reads were assigned to V, D and J genes according to IMGT and analyzed in immunoSEQ Analyzer, with only productive sequences retained. To calculate clonality, Shannon entropy was normalized by log2 of the number of productive unique sequences and then subtracted from one. For each patient and control, public and private clones were evaluated among the 100 most prevalent clones. A clone was defined as Susac-specific if it was absent from the healthy and MS cohorts, from approximately 980 published viral clones and from other ImmuneACCESS disease sequences. Clones were called with MiXCR by TCRdb after fastp trimmed the public reads at Q25, and only in-frame beta chains were retained. Identical CDR3 proteins give one entry, which carries the most common genes and DNA. The V and J calls come from TCRdb's annotation, not from the publication. For this sample there are about 110,000 distinct CDR3 sequences; roughly 94% appear just once. Of the sample, 0.41% falls within the top ten clones.

Study-wide findings and limitations: CD8+ repertoires in Susac syndrome showed clonal expansion, which was highest in CD8+ TEMRA cells and was greater in clinically active patients than in remitting patients. The number of individuals in the TCR sequencing and HLA analysis was recognized as being relatively small. Some 15 and five Susac-specific public clones were found in the total CD8+ and CD8+ TEMRA repertoires, respectively.

The sequence joins TRBV29-1 to TRBJ1-1, with TRBD1 identical over 7 junction bases. This TCR was sampled from a human donor with Susac syndrome. Source material: CD8+ T cells from PBMCs. The bases read TGCAGCGTGTACGGGACAGCCAACACTGAAGCTTTCTTT. Protein translation: CSVYGTANTEAFF.